Following are 3 T cell receptor beta chains from one sample sequenced in a study of Ad26.COV2.S vaccination and SARS-CoV-2 variants. This sample's treatment: about 20 received Ad26.COV2.S at low or high dose, single or two shots; 5 received placebo; per-sample allocation not given. The investigators took samples on day 63 after the first vaccine or placebo injection. Sequencing was performed with immunoSEQ multiplex PCR; in TCRdb, only in-frame clones are kept and a portion is missing. The sample lists roughly 380,000 clones, roughly 88% occurring once. The sequenced sample was peripheral blood, obtained in a trial of Ad26.COV2.S vaccine versus placebo. Receptors were obtained from a person between 18 and 59 years old who received the Ad26.COV2.S COVID-19 vaccine or a placebo.

Note on this clone: The same CDR3 is also encoded by other DNA sequences in this sample. The chain carries TRBV2 and TRBJ1-1; D unresolved. CDR1 and CDR2 from the germline V gene are SNHLY and FYNNEI. This CDR3 is built from 12 residues. The germline V and J ends were trimmed by 4 bases and 1 base, with 4 bases remaining between them. The CDR3 DNA reads TGTGCCAGCAGTGGAGGGAACACTGAAGCTTTCTTT. Translation: CASSGGNTEAFF.

The V gene is TRBV5-4, the J gene TRBJ2-7, with 11 bases identical to TRBD1. The germline gives CDR1 SGHNT, CDR2 YYREEE (reference sequence). V trimming: 2 bases; J trimming: 4 bases; junction bases outside the gene matches: 2. The CDR3 contains 14 residues. CDR3 sequence (DNA): TGTGCCAGCAGCTTCGGGACAGGGGGTTACGAGCAGTACTTC. The encoded protein is CASSFGTGGYEQYF. Drawing the rest from reference TRBV5-4 and TRBJ2-7, the complete variable domain is ETGVTQSPTHLIKTRGQQVTLRCSSQSGHNTVSWYQQALGQGPQFIFQYYREEENGRGNFPPRFSGLQFPNYSSELNVNALELDDSALYLCASSFGTGGYEQYFGPGTRLTVT.

In this sample, this clone turned up a few times. The chain is built from TRBV6-5 and TRBJ2-1, with D perhaps matching TRBD2 (6 bases). V was clipped by 6 bases and J by 4 bases, with 10 bases between them. Germline V CDR1 and CDR2: MNHEY, SVGAGI. This CDR3 is 13 amino acids long. The CDR3 DNA sequence: TGTGCCAGCAGGGAGGAGGGTTACAATGAGCAGTTCTTC. This sequence encodes CASREEGYNEQFF.